The 21 T cell receptor beta chains in this list originate from one sample, sequenced in a study of control samples from healthy donors and cancer patients. Clones were read by immunoSEQ multiplex PCR, and TCRdb kept only the in-frame ones, dropping some. The profile shows 55,000 to 85,000 clones, about nine tenths of them singletons. The sequenced sample consisted of PBMCs. These receptors came from a man between 60 and 70 years old with lung cancer.

The genes are TRBV5-1 and TRBJ1-6; D uncertain. The CDR3 runs 15 residues. V lost 0 bases and J 8 bases, leaving 12 bases between the germline ends. Germline CDR1 SGHRS, CDR2 YFSETQ. CDR3 nucleotide sequence: TGCGCCAGCAGCTTGGAGTTGGGAACCGATTCACCCCTCCACTTT. Its protein product is CASSLELGTDSPLHF.

The chain has TRBV30 and TRBJ1-6, with 8 bases fitting TRBD1. Per the germline V gene, CDR1 is GTSNPN and CDR2 is SVGIG (reference sequence). The trim removed 1 base at V and 7 bases at J, leaving 6 bases unmatched. The CDR3 runs to 15 residues. The CDR3 is CAWSGWTGQNSPLHF. The CDR3, as DNA: TGTGCCTGGAGTGGATGGACAGGGCAAAATTCACCCCTCCACTTT.

The chain joins TRBV5-1 to TRBJ1-4; tentative D call: TRBD1 (5 bases). This CDR3 is 16 amino acids long. CDR1 is SGHRS and CDR2 is YFSETQ in the germline V gene. V lost 0 bases and J 4 bases, leaving 13 bases between the germline ends. Written as DNA, the CDR3 is TGCGCCAGCAGCTTGGGAATGGGACGGAGTAATGAAAAACTGTTTTTT. Translation: CASSLGMGRSNEKLFF. Full variable domain (outside the CDR3, taken from reference TRBV5-1 and TRBJ1-4): KAGVTQTPRYLIKTRGQQVTLSCSPISGHRSVSWYQQTPGQGLQFLFEYFSETQRNKGNFPGRFSGRQFSNSRSEMNVSTLELGDSALYLCASSLGMGRSNEKLFFGSGTQLSVL.

The chain carries TRBV9 and TRBJ2-1; TRBD2 aligns across 11 bases. CDR3 size: 17 residues. The germline gives CDR1 SGDLS, CDR2 YYNGEE. Trimming cost V 7 bases and J 9 bases; bases outside gene matches: 18. CDR3 sequence (DNA): TGTGCCAGCGCTGGGTTCCTAGCGGGGGGAGTCTTCGGTGAGCAGTTCTTC. Its protein is CASAGFLAGGVFGEQFF.

V is TRBV18 and J is TRBJ1-1; 7 bases are a match to TRBD1. The length of the CDR3 is 14 residues. Germline CDR1 KGHSH, CDR2 LQKENI. V trimming: 4 bases; J trimming: 4 bases; junction bases outside the gene matches: 6. CDR3 sequence reads: CASSRDRAGTEAFF. The CDR3 nucleotides are TGTGCCAGCTCACGTGACAGGGCGGGCACTGAAGCTTTCTTT.

The chain couples TRBV7-2 to TRBJ1-2; 8 nucleotides agree with TRBD1. CDR3 length: 15 amino acids. Germline CDR1 is SGHTA and CDR2 is FQGNSA. Unmatched junction bases numbered 14, after V lost 6 bases and J lost 8 bases. In nucleotides, the CDR3 is TGTGCCAGCAGTTACAGGGGGATGCGGGAAGACGGCTACACCTTC. Its translation: CASSYRGMREDGYTF.

This sequence joins TRBV24-1 and TRBJ1-1; D not certain. V was clipped by 2 bases and J by 2 bases, with 5 bases between them. CDR3 size: 13 residues. Germline CDR1 reads KGHDR; CDR2 reads SFDVKD. CDR3 amino acids: CATSDSFNTEAFF. As DNA, the CDR3 is TGTGCCACCAGTGATTCCTTTAACACTGAAGCTTTCTTT.

The chain is built from TRBV24-1 and TRBJ2-1; possibly TRBD1 or TRBD2 for D (5 bases each). This CDR3 region has 15 residues. CDR1 is KGHDR, CDR2 SFDVKD, per germline. V was trimmed by 3 bases and J by 6 bases, leaving 14 bases between them. CDR3 sequence reads: CATSDLGTDGNEQFF. The CDR3 DNA reads TGTGCCACCAGTGATCTCGGGACGGATGGCAATGAGCAGTTCTTC.

The chain links TRBV5-1 to TRBJ2-5; 10 bases are shared with TRBD2. CDR3 length: 15 residues. Germline V lookup: CDR1 SGHRS, CDR2 YFSETQ. With V trimmed by 4 bases and J by 5 bases, 8 bases remained unmatched. CDR3 protein: CASSPGTSVGETQYF. Here the CDR3 DNA reads TGCGCCAGCAGCCCGGGGACTAGCGTGGGGGAGACCCAGTACTTC.

Of note for this clone: One end of the junction is discordant with germline, which a read error may explain. This sequence joins TRBV7-3 and TRBJ2-3; TRBD2 might be the D (7 bases). Germline CDR1 and CDR2: SGHTA and FQGTGA. The CDR3 contains 18 residues. The CDR3 DNA reads as TGCGCCAGCAGCTTACCCCGCGGGGGAGGGGGATTCACAGATACGCAGTATTTT. Translated, it gives CASSLPRGGGGFTDTQYF.

CDR3 DNA: TGTGCCAGCAGCTTGGGAGGGGACTACTCCTACGAGCAGTACTTC. Translated: CASSLGGDYSYEQYF. The chain has TRBV5-4 and TRBJ2-7; 7 nucleotides line up with TRBD2. This CDR3 has 15 amino acids. The V and J ends lost 0 bases and 0 bases, in that order; junction bases with no gene match: 3. From germline, CDR1 is SGHNT and CDR2 YYREEE (reference sequence).

The chain joins TRBV2 to TRBJ2-3; TRBD2 matches at 10 bases. The CDR3 totals 14 residues. Germline-derived CDR1 and CDR2 are SNHLY and FYNNEI. With 7 bases clipped from V and 4 bases from J, the junction kept 5 bases outside the gene matches. CDR3 in DNA: TGTGCCAGCAAAGCGGGGGGGCCCGCAGATACGCAGTATTTT. Translated, it gives CASKAGGPADTQYF.

This chain links TRBV5-1 with TRBJ2-2; 8 nucleotides agree with TRBD1. V was clipped by 4 bases and J by 8 bases; unmatched bases: 10. Germline V gene lookup returns CDR1 SGHRS and CDR2 YFSETQ. The CDR3 length is 15 residues. The CDR3 DNA reads as TGCGCCAGCAGCCAAGGGACAGGCCGTTTTGGGGAGCTGTTTTTT. Translation: CASSQGTGRFGELFF.

V and J are TRBV27 and TRBJ1-1; no clear D. Germline loops: CDR1 MNHEY, CDR2 SMNVEV (reference sequence). The CDR3 is 14 amino acids. V was trimmed by 7 bases and J by 1 base, leaving 13 bases between them. CDR3 in amino acids: CASTSGYSNTEAFF. CDR3 nucleotides: TGTGCCAGCACTTCAGGCTACTCGAACACTGAAGCTTTCTTT.

This clone has more than one count but fewer than ten. The chain joins TRBV7-9 to TRBJ1-2; 7 nucleotides line up with TRBD1. V gave up 4 bases and J gave up 8 bases; unmatched junction bases: 4. The CDR3 consists of 12 residues. CDR1 is SEHNR and CDR2 is FQNEAQ in the germline V gene (reference sequence). This CDR3 reads CASSYAGGGYTF. CDR3 nucleotides: TGTGCCAGCAGCTACGCAGGGGGAGGCTACACCTTC.

Only one count was recorded for this clone. V and J are TRBV6-5 and TRBJ1-5; D might be TRBD1 (6 bases). The germline gives CDR1 MNHEY, CDR2 SVGAGI. The CDR3 length is 15 residues. V lost 4 bases to trimming and J lost 2 bases, with 12 bases between them. This CDR3 is CASSLMAGGNQPQHF. CDR3 in DNA: TGTGCCAGCAGTTTGATGGCAGGGGGCAATCAGCCCCAGCATTTT.

The J gene is TRBJ2-5, the V gene TRBV11-2, with 9 bases identical to TRBD2. Germline V gives CDR1 SGHAT, CDR2 FQNNGV. The ends lost 7 bases at V and 0 bases at J; junction bases unmatched: 9. There are 16 residues in the CDR3. The CDR3 nucleotides are TGTGCCAGCAAACTCCTGGCTAGCGGGGACCAAGAGACCCAGTACTTC. Translated: CASKLLASGDQETQYF.

The V gene is TRBV24-1, the J gene TRBJ1-4; D possibly corresponds to TRBD1 (6 bases). Trimming cost V 3 bases and J 5 bases, with 15 bases left between them. CDR3 length: 16 residues. Germline values: CDR1 KGHDR, CDR2 SFDVKD. DNA for the CDR3: TGTGCCACCAGTGATACGGGGGGCGGAGGGAATGAAAAACTGTTTTTT. Protein product: CATSDTGGGGNEKLFF.

This sequence joins TRBV9 and TRBJ1-1; D is perhaps TRBD1 (5 bases). CDR1 and CDR2 from the germline V gene are SGDLS and YYNGEE. Trimming removed 4 bases at V and 2 bases at J, with 15 bases between. The CDR3 spans 15 residues. The CDR3 spells CASSYRGDANTEAFF. The CDR3 DNA follows: TGTGCCAGCAGCTATCGGGGGGACGCAAACACTGAAGCTTTCTTT.

The chain carries TRBV9 and TRBJ1-2, with D perhaps TRBD1 (6 bases). With 0 bases removed from V and 8 bases from J, the gap between germline ends came to 14 bases. In germline, CDR1 is SGDLS, CDR2 YYNGEE. This CDR3 is 14 amino acids long. The CDR3 loop reads CASSVVSTGNGYTF. Written as DNA, the CDR3 is TGTGCCAGCAGCGTAGTAAGTACAGGGAACGGCTACACCTTC. Complete variable domain (other parts from reference TRBV9 and TRBJ1-2): DSGVTQTPKHLITATGQRVTLRCSPRSGDLSVYWYQQSLDQGLQFLIQYYNGEERAKGNILERFSAQQFPDLHSELNLSSLELGDSALYFCASSVVSTGNGYTFGSGTRLTVV.

V usage is TRBV12-3 or TRBV12-4 and J usage is TRBJ1-1; D uncertain. Trimming stripped 6 bases from V and 5 bases from J, with 13 bases between. This CDR3 has 13 residues. The CDR3 DNA is TGTGCCAGCAGCCGAGAAGGTTGGACTGAAGCTTTCTTT. It encodes CASSREGWTEAFF.